This entry features one TCR beta chain sequence. This sample is part of a study of T-cell reconstitution after alpha-beta-depleted transplantation in children. Unique molecular identifiers featured in how the TCRbeta library was prepared. Each CDR3 protein is one row after TCRdb ran MiXCR on the PCR reads. The sample carries about 240,000 distinct CDR3 sequences, approximately 12% recorded once. This material consisted of PBMCs from the stem cell graft donor, taken from the stem cell graft. The TCR originated in a human donor who donated a stem cell graft to a child with acute lymphoblastic leukemia.

The CDR3 coding sequence is TGTGCCTGGAGGTCGACTAGCGGCCCCTTGGGAAAGCAGTTCTTC. Its translation is CAWRSTSGPLGKQFF. V and J are TRBV30 and TRBJ2-1; 9 nucleotides match TRBD2. The V segment lost 3 bases and the J segment 11 bases; nucleotides outside the gene matches: 14. Germline V gene lookup returns CDR1 GTSNPN and CDR2 SVGIG (reference sequence). This CDR3 spans 15 amino acids.